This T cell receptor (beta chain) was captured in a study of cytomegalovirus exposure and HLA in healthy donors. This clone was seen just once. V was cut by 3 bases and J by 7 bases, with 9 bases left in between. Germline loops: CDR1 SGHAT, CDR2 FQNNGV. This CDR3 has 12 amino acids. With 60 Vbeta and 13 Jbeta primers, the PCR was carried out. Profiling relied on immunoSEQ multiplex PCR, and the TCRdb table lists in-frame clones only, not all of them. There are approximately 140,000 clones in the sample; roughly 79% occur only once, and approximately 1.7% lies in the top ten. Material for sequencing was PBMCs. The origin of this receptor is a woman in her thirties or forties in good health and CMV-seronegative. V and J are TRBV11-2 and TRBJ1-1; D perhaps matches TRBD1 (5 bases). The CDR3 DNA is TGTGCCAGCAGCTTCGGGGGGGATGAAGCTTTCTTT. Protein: CASSFGGDEAFF.